These T cell receptor beta chains were read from a single sample in a study of shared clonotypes between healthy human individuals. The method was immunoSEQ multiplex PCR; TCRdb's version includes in-frame clones alone and lacks a portion of them. The sample includes around 1.5 million clones, around 98% seen only once; the top ten take roughly 0.4%. The sequencing input was naive CD4+ T cells sorted from blood. Receptor source: a man aged 30 to 45 in good health. The CDR3 runs from the conserved cysteine through the conserved F or W. The order of the fields is CDR3 length, J gene, V gene, clone size, CDR3 protein. Clone size, where shown, is once, few, many, or a class for clones that have expanded.

CDR3 length: 13
J gene: TRBJ2-1
V gene: TRBV11-2
clone size: -
CDR3 protein: CASSLLLYNEQFF

CDR3 length: 16
J gene: TRBJ2-2
V gene: TRBV5-4
clone size: -
CDR3 protein: CASSRSGQGNTGELFF

CDR3 length: 14
J gene: TRBJ2-5
V gene: TRBV13
clone size: -
CDR3 protein: CASSLGGEGETQYF

CDR3 length: 19
J gene: TRBJ2-1
V gene: TRBV15
clone size: -
CDR3 protein: CATSIEGQGAPDRYNEQFF

CDR3 length: 15
J gene: TRBJ2-2
V gene: TRBV5-6
clone size: -
CDR3 protein: CASSVDRVDTGELFF

CDR3 length: 14
J gene: TRBJ2-2
V gene: TRBV6-5
clone size: -
CDR3 protein: CASSKGQAPGELFF

CDR3 length: 16
J gene: TRBJ2-5
V gene: TRBV30
clone size: -
CDR3 protein: CAWSGIAGLPQETQYF

CDR3 length: 14
J gene: TRBJ1-3
V gene: TRBV11-2
clone size: -
CDR3 protein: CASSLKGAGNTIYF

CDR3 length: 13
J gene: TRBJ2-7
V gene: TRBV11-2
clone size: -
CDR3 protein: CASSPGLSYEQYF

CDR3 length: 13
J gene: TRBJ2-7
V gene: TRBV5-4
clone size: -
CDR3 protein: CASSLSTTLEQYF

CDR3 length: 16
J gene: TRBJ2-7
V gene: TRBV28
clone size: once
CDR3 protein: CASTLPGRSATYEQYF

CDR3 length: 16
J gene: TRBJ2-7
V gene: TRBV9
clone size: -
CDR3 protein: CASGPGQSLGSYEQYF

CDR3 length: 14
J gene: TRBJ2-4
V gene: TRBV6-1
clone size: -
CDR3 protein: CASSEAGAKNIQYF

CDR3 length: 12
J gene: TRBJ2-7
V gene: TRBV5-1
clone size: -
CDR3 protein: CASSLDRVGQYF

CDR3 length: 16
J gene: TRBJ2-2
V gene: TRBV9
clone size: -
CDR3 protein: CASSVGSSGGTGELFF

CDR3 length: 14
J gene: TRBJ1-5
V gene: TRBV11-2
clone size: -
CDR3 protein: CASSLEQGGQPQHF

CDR3 length: 14
J gene: TRBJ2-2
V gene: TRBV7-2
clone size: few
CDR3 protein: CASSYRVLTGELFF

CDR3 length: 18
J gene: TRBJ2-5
V gene: TRBV11-3
clone size: -
CDR3 protein: CASSLGRLAGGRRETQYF

CDR3 length: 12
J gene: TRBJ2-1
V gene: TRBV9
clone size: -
CDR3 protein: CASSTIFNEQFF

CDR3 length: 16
J gene: TRBJ2-1
V gene: TRBV4-3
clone size: -
CDR3 protein: CASSPRLAGEDNEQFF

CDR3 length: 12
J gene: TRBJ2-1
V gene: TRBV25-1
clone size: once
CDR3 protein: CASTGTSAEQFF

CDR3 length: 15
J gene: TRBJ1-5
V gene: TRBV6-5
clone size: once
CDR3 protein: CASSPDRTVPRPQHF

CDR3 length: 15
J gene: TRBJ2-7
V gene: TRBV27
clone size: -
CDR3 protein: CASSPDRVLISEQYF

CDR3 length: 15
J gene: TRBJ2-1
V gene: TRBV6-5
clone size: -
CDR3 protein: CAPQLTESSYNEQFF

CDR3 length: 15
J gene: TRBJ2-7
V gene: TRBV11-3
clone size: -
CDR3 protein: CASSLGVSTENEQYF

CDR3 length: 13
J gene: TRBJ2-1
V gene: TRBV5-5
clone size: -
CDR3 protein: CASSSTGNNEQFF